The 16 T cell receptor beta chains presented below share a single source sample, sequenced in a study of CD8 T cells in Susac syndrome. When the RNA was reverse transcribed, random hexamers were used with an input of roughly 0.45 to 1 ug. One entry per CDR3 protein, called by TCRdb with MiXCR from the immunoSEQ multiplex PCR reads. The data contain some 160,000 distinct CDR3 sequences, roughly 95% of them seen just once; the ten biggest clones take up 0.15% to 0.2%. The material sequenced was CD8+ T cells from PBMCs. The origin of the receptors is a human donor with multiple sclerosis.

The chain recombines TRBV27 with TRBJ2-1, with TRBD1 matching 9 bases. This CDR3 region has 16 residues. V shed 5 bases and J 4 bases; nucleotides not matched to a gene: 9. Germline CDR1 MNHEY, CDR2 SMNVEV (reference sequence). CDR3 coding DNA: TGTGCCAGCAGTGACCCGGGACAGGGTGCGTACAATGAGCAGTTCTTC. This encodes CASSDPGQGAYNEQFF.

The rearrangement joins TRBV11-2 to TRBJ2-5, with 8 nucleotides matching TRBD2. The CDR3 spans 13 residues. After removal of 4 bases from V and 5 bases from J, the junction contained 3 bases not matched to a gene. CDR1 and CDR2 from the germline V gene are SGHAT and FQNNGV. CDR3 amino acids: CASSSGGTETQYF. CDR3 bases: TGTGCCAGCAGCTCGGGAGGGACGGAGACCCAGTACTTC.

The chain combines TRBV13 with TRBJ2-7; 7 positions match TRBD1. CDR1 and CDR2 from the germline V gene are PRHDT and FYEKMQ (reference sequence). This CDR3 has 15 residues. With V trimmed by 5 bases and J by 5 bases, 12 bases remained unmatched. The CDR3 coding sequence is TGTGCCAGCAGCATACGACAGGGTGATTTCAACGAGCAGTACTTC. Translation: CASSIRQGDFNEQYF.

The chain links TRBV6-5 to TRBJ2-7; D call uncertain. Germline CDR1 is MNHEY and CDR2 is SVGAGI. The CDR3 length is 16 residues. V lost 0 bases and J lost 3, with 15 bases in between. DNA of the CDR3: TGTGCCAGCAGTTACTCCGAAACAGACTGGGGCTACGAGCAGTACTTC. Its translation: CASSYSETDWGYEQYF.

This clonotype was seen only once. This CDR3 reads CASSLSSMAGELFF. The CDR3 DNA follows: TGTGCCAGCAGCCTATCCTCAATGGCCGGGGAGCTGTTTTTT. The chain recombines TRBV9 with TRBJ2-2; D is uncertain. The length of the CDR3 is 14 residues. Germline CDR1 SGDLS, CDR2 YYNGEE. Trimming pared 4 bases from V and 6 bases from J, leaving 13 bases between.

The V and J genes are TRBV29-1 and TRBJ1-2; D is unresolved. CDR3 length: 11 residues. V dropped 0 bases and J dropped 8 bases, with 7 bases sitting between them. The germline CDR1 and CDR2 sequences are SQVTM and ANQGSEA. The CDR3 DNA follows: TGCAGCGTTGAAGAACCTGGGGGCTACACCTTC. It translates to CSVEEPGGYTF.

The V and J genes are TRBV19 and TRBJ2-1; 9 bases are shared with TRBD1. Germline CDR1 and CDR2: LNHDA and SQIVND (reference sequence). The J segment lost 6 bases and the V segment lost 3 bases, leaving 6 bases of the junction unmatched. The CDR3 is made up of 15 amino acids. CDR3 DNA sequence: TGTGCCAGTAGTATGAGGACAGGGGAGAGCAATGAGCAGTTCTTC. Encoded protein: CASSMRTGESNEQFF.

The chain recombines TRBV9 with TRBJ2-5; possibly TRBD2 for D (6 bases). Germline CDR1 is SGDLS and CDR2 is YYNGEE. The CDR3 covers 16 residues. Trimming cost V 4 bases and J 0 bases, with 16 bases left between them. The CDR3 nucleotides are TGTGCCAGCAGCCCCCCTCGCGGGGTAGACCAAGAGACCCAGTACTTC. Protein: CASSPPRGVDQETQYF.

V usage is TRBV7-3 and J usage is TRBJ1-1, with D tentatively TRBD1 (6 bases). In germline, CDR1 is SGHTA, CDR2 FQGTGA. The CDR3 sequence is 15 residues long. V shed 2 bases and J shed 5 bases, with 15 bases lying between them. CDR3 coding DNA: TGTGCCAGCAGCTTAGCGGGGGGCTTGAGGACTGAAGCTTTCTTT. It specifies CASSLAGGLRTEAFF.

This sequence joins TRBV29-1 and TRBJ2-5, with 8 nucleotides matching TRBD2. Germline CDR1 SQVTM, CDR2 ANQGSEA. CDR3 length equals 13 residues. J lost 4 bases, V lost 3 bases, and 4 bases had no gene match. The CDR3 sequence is CSVDRTSSETQYF. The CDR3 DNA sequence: TGCAGCGTTGACCGGACTAGCTCAGAGACCCAGTACTTC.

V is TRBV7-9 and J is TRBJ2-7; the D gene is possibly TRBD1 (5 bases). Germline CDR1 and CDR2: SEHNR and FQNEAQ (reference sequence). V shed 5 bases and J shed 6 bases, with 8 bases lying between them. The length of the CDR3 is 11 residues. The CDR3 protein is CASSARGEQYF. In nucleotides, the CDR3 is TGTGCCAGCAGCGCAAGGGGCGAGCAGTACTTC.

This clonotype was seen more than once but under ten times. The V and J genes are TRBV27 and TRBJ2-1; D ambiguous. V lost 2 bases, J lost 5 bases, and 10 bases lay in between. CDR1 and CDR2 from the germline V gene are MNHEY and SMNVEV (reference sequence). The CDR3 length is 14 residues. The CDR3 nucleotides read TGTGCCAGCAGTTTACCCGGCCCAAACAATGAGCAGTTCTTC. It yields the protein CASSLPGPNNEQFF.

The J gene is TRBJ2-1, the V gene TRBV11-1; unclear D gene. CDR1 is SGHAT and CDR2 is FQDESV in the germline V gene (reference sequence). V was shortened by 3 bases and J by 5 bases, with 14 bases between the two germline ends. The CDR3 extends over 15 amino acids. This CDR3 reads CASSFSPAGDNEQFF. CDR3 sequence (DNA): TGTGCCAGCAGCTTTTCCCCAGCCGGAGACAATGAGCAGTTCTTC.

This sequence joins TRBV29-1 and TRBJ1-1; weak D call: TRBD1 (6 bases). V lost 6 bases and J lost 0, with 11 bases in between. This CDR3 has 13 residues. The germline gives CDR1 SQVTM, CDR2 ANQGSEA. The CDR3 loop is CSVTGQMNTEAFF. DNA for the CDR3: TGCAGCGTGACCGGACAGATGAACACTGAAGCTTTCTTT.

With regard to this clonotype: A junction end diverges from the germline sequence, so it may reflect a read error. CDR3 loop: CASSLGGGGYEQYF. The CDR3 region has the DNA TGTGCCAGCAGTTTAGGGGGAGGGGGGTACGAGCAGTACTTC. This chain links TRBV7-9 with TRBJ2-7; tentative D call: TRBD2 (7 bases). CDR1 SEHNR and CDR2 FQNEAQ come from the germline V gene (reference sequence). The CDR3 has 14 residues.

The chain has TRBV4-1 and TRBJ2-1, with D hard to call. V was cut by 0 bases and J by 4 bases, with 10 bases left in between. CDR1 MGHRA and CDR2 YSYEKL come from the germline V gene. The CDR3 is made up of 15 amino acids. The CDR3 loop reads CASSQDPAKYNEQFF. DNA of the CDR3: TGCGCCAGCAGCCAAGATCCGGCAAAATACAATGAGCAGTTCTTC.